The 15 T cell receptor beta chains in this list originate from one sample, sequenced in a study of identical twins. TCRdb reprocessed the 5' RACE reads with MiXCR, giving one entry per CDR3 protein. The sample holds 500,000 to 650,000 distinct CDR3 sequences, about 7.6% seen once. This sample was shared with a second study, whose subject was yellow fever vaccine responses in identical twins.

The sample was PBMCs. The receptors derive from a woman in her late teens or twenties in good health.

There are a few counts of this clonotype. The chain couples TRBV7-8 to TRBJ2-1; 8 nucleotides line up with TRBD2. The V and J ends lost 2 bases and 7 bases, in that order; junction bases with no gene match: 13. Germline V lookup: CDR1 SGHVS, CDR2 FQNEAQ. The CDR3 runs to 17 residues. The CDR3 sequence is CASSLPPRREALNEQFF. CDR3 DNA: TGTGCCAGCAGCTTACCCCCTCGGCGGGAGGCCCTTAATGAGCAGTTCTTC.

V usage is TRBV5-1 and J usage is TRBJ1-3; D gene uncertain. V was clipped by 5 bases and J by 7 bases, with 16 bases between them. There are 14 residues in the CDR3. Germline V CDR1 and CDR2: SGHRS, YFSETQ. The CDR3 reads CASRKDMTSNTIYF. The CDR3 region has the DNA TGCGCCAGCAGAAAGGATATGACTTCGAACACCATATATTTT. Complete variable domain (other parts from reference TRBV5-1 and TRBJ1-3): KAGVTQTPRYLIKTRGQQVTLSCSPISGHRSVSWYQQTPGQGLQFLFEYFSETQRNKGNFPGRFSGRQFSNSRSEMNVSTLELGDSALYLCASRKDMTSNTIYFGEGSWLTVV.

The rearrangement links TRBV20-1 to TRBJ2-2, with D possibly being TRBD1 (6 bases). V shed 3 bases and J shed 6 bases, with 14 bases lying between them. Germline values: CDR1 DFQATT, CDR2 SNEGSKA (reference sequence). CDR3 length: 14 residues. CDR3 sequence: CSASGAGAPGELFF. CDR3 DNA sequence: TGCAGTGCTAGTGGGGCAGGGGCCCCCGGGGAGCTGTTTTTT.

This clonotype was recorded at least ten times. V usage is TRBV3-1 and J usage is TRBJ2-3, with 12 bases lining up with TRBD2. V was clipped by 1 base and J by 0 bases; unmatched bases: 2. Germline CDR1 LGHDT, CDR2 YNNKEL (reference sequence). The CDR3 covers 17 residues. The CDR3 DNA reads as TGTGCCAGCAGCCAAGGAACTAGCGGGGGGAGCACAGATACGCAGTATTTT. Translated: CASSQGTSGGSTDTQYF.

There are a few counts of this clonotype. The CDR3 region is CASSQHRSRGSINEQFF. The CDR3 DNA sequence: TGTGCCAGCAGCCAACACCGTTCTAGGGGATCCATCAATGAGCAGTTCTTC. V gene TRBV3-1 combines with J gene TRBJ2-1, with D perhaps matching TRBD1 (5 bases). The germline CDR1 and CDR2 sequences are LGHDT and YNNKEL (reference sequence). The CDR3 is 17 amino acids. Trimming cost V 2 bases and J 6 bases, with 20 bases left between them.

This clonotype was found many times. This rearrangement joins TRBV27 to TRBJ2-5, with TRBD1 matching 7 bases. The CDR3 is 14 residues long. V shed 4 bases, J shed 2 bases, and the junction held 4 bases outside the gene matches. Germline V gene data show CDR1 as MNHEY and CDR2 as SMNVEV (reference sequence). The CDR3 region has the DNA TGTGCCAGCAGTTACCCCAGGGGGCAAGAGACCCAGTACTTC. This encodes CASSYPRGQETQYF.

This clonotype was observed a few times. The V call is TRBV10-3, the J call TRBJ2-1, with a tentative D call TRBD2 (6 bases). In germline, CDR1 is ENHRY, CDR2 SYGVKD. The CDR3 loop spans 11 amino acids. V gave up 3 bases and J gave up 10 bases, with 7 bases separating them. This CDR3 is CAISDGREQFF. The CDR3 DNA sequence: TGTGCCATCAGTGATGGGAGGGAGCAGTTCTTC.

This clonotype was found many times. This chain joins TRBV10-3 and TRBJ2-4; tentatively, D is TRBD1 or TRBD2 (5 bases each). V was shortened by 5 bases and J by 3 bases, with 14 bases between the two germline ends. Germline CDR1 is ENHRY and CDR2 is SYGVKD. The CDR3 runs to 15 residues. The CDR3 is CAISPGTGNKNIQYF. The CDR3, as DNA: TGTGCCATCAGTCCAGGGACGGGGAACAAAAACATTCAGTACTTC.

The rearrangement links TRBV7-2 to TRBJ1-2; D ambiguous. Germline CDR1 reads SGHTA; CDR2 reads FQGNSA. This CDR3 has 12 residues. Trimming pared 11 bases from V and 6 bases from J, leaving 16 bases between. The CDR3 spells CAETSGQDGYTF. CDR3 in DNA: TGTGCCGAAACTTCTGGGCAGGATGGCTACACCTTC.

There are a few counts of this clonotype. The chain is built from TRBV20-1 and TRBJ2-7; possibly TRBD2 for D (6 bases). The CDR3 totals 19 residues. Germline CDR1 DFQATT, CDR2 SNEGSKA (reference sequence). V lost 6 bases and J lost 2, with 32 bases in between. The CDR3 loop reads CSAHQGFGSGAPGPYEQYF. As DNA, the CDR3 is TGCAGTGCCCATCAGGGTTTTGGTAGCGGTGCCCCGGGGCCCTACGAGCAGTACTTC.

The rearrangement links TRBV7-2 to TRBJ2-1; 8 bases match TRBD1. This CDR3 has 15 residues. Per the germline V gene, CDR1 is SGHTA and CDR2 is FQGNSA. The V and J ends lost 6 bases and 8 bases, in that order; junction bases with no gene match: 12. The DNA for the CDR3 is TGTGCCAGCAGTATAGAAGGACAGGGAACGGATGAGCAGTTCTTC. This codes for CASSIEGQGTDEQFF.

This clonotype occurred a few times. The chain carries TRBV12-3 or TRBV12-4 and TRBJ2-5; D is ambiguous. The CDR3 is made up of 14 amino acids. The germline V and J ends were trimmed by 6 bases and 2 bases, with 13 bases remaining between them. The CDR3 loop is CASSYGSTQETQYF. CDR3 coding DNA: TGTGCCAGCAGCTATGGTTCTACACAAGAGACCCAGTACTTC.

This clonotype was seen many times. The rearrangement uses TRBV27 and TRBJ1-1; no firm D call. The germline gives CDR1 MNHEY, CDR2 SMNVEV (reference sequence). The V end was cut by 3 bases, the J end by 0 bases, with 11 bases between. This CDR3 is 15 amino acids long. The CDR3 sequence: CASSLDVNLNTEAFF. The DNA for the CDR3 is TGTGCCAGCAGTTTGGACGTTAACTTGAACACTGAAGCTTTCTTT.

In this sample, this clonotype turned up a few times. The J gene is TRBJ2-1, the V gene TRBV11-2; 11 bases line up with TRBD2. CDR1 is SGHAT and CDR2 is FQNNGV in the germline V gene. The CDR3 totals 18 residues. V lost 5 bases to trimming and J lost 8 bases; unmatched junction nucleotides: 17. The CDR3 is CASSPLGRLAGMRDEQFF. The CDR3 DNA reads TGTGCCAGCAGCCCGTTAGGAAGACTAGCGGGAATGCGGGATGAGCAGTTCTTC.

This clonotype was seen repeatedly, ten times or more. The chain is built from TRBV12-3 or TRBV12-4 and TRBJ1-1; no clear D. Trimming removed 8 bases at V and 1 base at J, with 14 bases between. This CDR3 spans 14 amino acids. The CDR3 region is CASFVGKGNTEAFF. The CDR3 DNA follows: TGTGCCAGCTTTGTTGGTAAGGGGAACACTGAAGCTTTCTTT.